A single sample gave rise to the 32 T cell receptor beta chains below, sequenced in a study of blood T cell repertoires in COVID-19 (dated by TCRdb to 2020 to 2022). Receptor amplification or capture employed the immunoSEQ multiplex PCR assay. This immuneACCESS table, as held by TCRdb, lists in-frame sequences with V and J called but not all clones. Of the missing ones, under half trace to an unresolved V gene in checked studies; the others have no known cause. The sample table contains fewer than 400,000 clones; only one count was recorded for 85% to 90% of them. Less than 2% of the sample rests with the top ten. The source material was peripheral blood. The receptors here all came from a woman aged 25 to 39 with COVID-19, enrolled during active disease.

The chain couples TRBV24-1 to TRBJ1-1, with D possibly being TRBD1 (5 bases). Per the germline V gene, CDR1 is KGHDR and CDR2 is SFDVKD. This CDR3 has 13 residues. The V end was cut by 7 bases, the J end by 2 bases, with 10 bases between. CDR3 residues: CATRIRDNTEAFF. CDR3 sequence (DNA): TGTGCCACCAGAATCAGGGATAACACTGAAGCTTTCTTT.

The chain couples TRBV2 to TRBJ1-4; maybe TRBD1 (5 bases). The CDR3 is 14 residues long. The germline V and J ends were trimmed by 1 base and 8 bases, with 11 bases remaining between them. The V gene's germline CDR1 is SNHLY and CDR2 FYNNEI. Written as DNA, the CDR3 is TGTGCCAGCAGTGAAGTGTTGGGGGGGGAAAAACTGTTTTTT. It encodes CASSEVLGGEKLFF.

The chain links TRBV5-1 to TRBJ1-1, with a weak D call TRBD1 (5 bases). The germline V gene has CDR1 SGHRS and CDR2 YFSETQ. Between the trimmed V and J ends, which lost 5 bases and 9 bases, there was a span of 20 bases. There are 14 residues in the CDR3. Written as DNA, the CDR3 is TGCGCCAGCAGTGAACAGGACCGCGGGGCCCAAGCTTTCTTT. Amino acids: CASSEQDRGAQAFF. Filled out from reference TRBV5-1 and TRBJ1-1, the complete variable domain reads KAGVTQTPRYLIKTRGQQVTLSCSPISGHRSVSWYQQTPGQGLQFLFEYFSETQRNKGNFPGRFSGRQFSNSRSEMNVSTLELGDSALYLCASSEQDRGAQAFFGQGTRLTVV.

The chain combines TRBV12-3 or TRBV12-4 with TRBJ1-1; D not certain. Between the trimmed V and J ends, which lost 3 bases and 6 bases, there was a span of 5 bases. The CDR3 is 11 residues long. CDR3: CASSFEAEAFF. CDR3 in DNA: TGTGCCAGCAGTTTTGAGGCTGAAGCTTTCTTT.

The chain couples TRBV21-1 to TRBJ2-7; the table's D gene call, TRBD1, was not cross checked with the DNA. TRBV21-1 is shown as a pseudogene. This CDR3 spans 15 amino acids. The CDR3 protein is CASSSPGHRRYEQYV. CDR3 DNA sequence: TGTGCCAGCAGCTCCCCGGGACATAGACGCTACGAGCAGTACGTC.

This chain connects TRBV5-1 to TRBJ2-3, with D perhaps TRBD1 (7 bases). Germline values: CDR1 SGHRS, CDR2 YFSETQ. The CDR3 loop spans 16 amino acids. Deletions cut 1 base from V and 0 bases from J, with 12 bases between. The CDR3 reads CASSLTPGGSTDTQYF. CDR3 coding DNA: TGCGCCAGCAGCTTGACCCCAGGGGGGAGCACAGATACGCAGTATTTT.

The chain carries TRBV9 and TRBJ1-2; no definite D call. Trimming pared 1 base from V and 4 bases from J, leaving 11 bases between. This CDR3 region has 14 residues. CDR1 SGDLS and CDR2 YYNGEE come from the germline V gene. The CDR3 is CASSVNLGGYGYTF. As DNA, the CDR3 is TGTGCCAGCAGCGTAAATCTCGGTGGCTATGGCTACACCTTC.

This sequence joins TRBV6-1 and TRBJ1-2; D gene unclear. The length of the CDR3 is 12 residues. Trimming took off 1 base at V and 5 bases at J, with 5 bases between the two ends. The germline gives CDR1 MNHNS, CDR2 SASEGT. DNA for the CDR3: TGTGCCAGCAGTGAAGGCAGTTATGGCTACACCTTC. It specifies CASSEGSYGYTF.

This chain uses TRBV2 with TRBJ2-3; the match to TRBD1 covers 7 bases. V lost 6 bases to trimming and J lost 11 bases; unmatched junction nucleotides: 11. The germline gives CDR1 SNHLY, CDR2 FYNNEI. The CDR3 has 13 amino acids. The CDR3 DNA sequence: TGTGCCAGCAGGGGTACGGGACAGATCAAGCAGTATTTT. This translates into CASRGTGQIKQYF.

This rearrangement joins TRBV9 to TRBJ1-3; D unresolved. CDR1 and CDR2 (germline): SGDLS, YYNGEE. The V gene lost 3 bases and the J gene lost 0 bases, with 10 bases spanning the gap. This CDR3 is built from 15 residues. The CDR3 DNA sequence: TGTGCCAGCAGCGCGGGAGATTTCTCTGGAAACACCATATATTTT. Translated: CASSAGDFSGNTIYF.

This clone has only a few counts. CDR3 loop: CASSQDGGGTGGDTQYF. The CDR3 DNA reads TGCGCCAGCAGCCAAGACGGCGGGGGGACGGGAGGAGATACGCAGTATTTT. V and J are TRBV4-1 and TRBJ2-3; TRBD2 matches at 8 bases. V trimming: 0 bases; J trimming: 5 bases; junction bases outside the gene matches: 10. Per the germline V gene, CDR1 is MGHRA and CDR2 is YSYEKL. The CDR3 sequence is 17 residues long.

This sequence joins TRBV5-1 and TRBJ2-3, with D perhaps TRBD1 (6 bases). There are 16 residues in the CDR3. Looked up from germline, CDR1 is SGHRS and CDR2 is YFSETQ. V was clipped by 0 bases and J by 2 bases, with 13 bases between them. The CDR3: CASSLGGQGYTDTQYF. The CDR3 DNA reads as TGCGCCAGCAGCTTGGGGGGGCAGGGATACACAGATACGCAGTATTTT.

V and J are TRBV6-1 and TRBJ1-1, with 8 bases that match TRBD1. The trim removed 3 bases at V and 0 bases at J, leaving 6 bases unmatched. CDR1 and CDR2 from the germline V gene are MNHNS and SASEGT. CDR3 length equals 16 residues. The CDR3: CASSDRDRKMNTEAFF. CDR3 in DNA: TGTGCCAGCAGTGACCGGGACAGGAAGATGAACACTGAAGCTTTCTTT.

The genes are TRBV5-1 and TRBJ1-1, with 8 bases that match TRBD1. J gave up 3 bases and V 2 bases, and 6 bases lay outside the gene matches. The CDR3 is 15 residues long. Looked up from germline, CDR1 is SGHRS and CDR2 is YFSETQ. The CDR3 bases are TGCGCCAGCAGCTTAGCCTTGACAGGGGACACTGAAGCTTTCTTT. This sequence encodes CASSLALTGDTEAFF.

The genes are TRBV7-9 and TRBJ2-3, with 10 bases aligning to TRBD2. The junction had 14 bases not matched to a gene; V was cut back by 5 bases and J by 0 bases. The CDR3 sequence is 19 residues long. Germline CDR1 SEHNR, CDR2 FQNEAQ (reference sequence). In DNA, the CDR3 is TGTGCCAGCAGCACGCCCTCTCCAGCGGGGGGGCCTAGCACAGATACGCAGTATTTT. Translation: CASSTPSPAGGPSTDTQYF.

V and J are TRBV5-1 and TRBJ2-1; weak D call: TRBD1 (6 bases). Germline assignment: CDR1 SGHRS and CDR2 YFSETQ. Trimming cost V 2 bases and J 5 bases, with 14 bases left between them. The CDR3 covers 15 residues. The CDR3 loop is CASSFPRGGNNEQFF. The DNA for the CDR3 is TGCGCCAGCAGCTTTCCCAGGGGTGGAAACAATGAGCAGTTCTTC. The complete variable domain, with remaining parts taken from reference TRBV5-1 and TRBJ2-1, reads KAGVTQTPRYLIKTRGQQVTLSCSPISGHRSVSWYQQTPGQGLQFLFEYFSETQRNKGNFPGRFSGRQFSNSRSEMNVSTLELGDSALYLCASSFPRGGNNEQFFGPGTRLTVL.

This clone was detected a few times. V usage is TRBV27 and J usage is TRBJ2-7; 8 bases line up with TRBD1. This CDR3 is 16 amino acids long. Trimming at V came to 6 bases and at J to 2 bases, leaving 12 bases not matched to a gene. The germline V gene encodes CDR1 MNHEY and CDR2 SMNVEV (reference sequence). As DNA, the CDR3 is TGTGCCAGCAGCTACAGATCCGGGACAGGTACCTACGAGCAGTACTTC. Translating gives CASSYRSGTGTYEQYF.

The sample holds one count of this clone. The chain uses TRBV3-1 (or the pseudogene TRBV3-2) and TRBJ2-3, with a tentative D call TRBD1 (5 bases). This CDR3 has 16 residues. V was shortened by 3 bases and J by 5 bases, with 18 bases between the two germline ends. CDR1 is LGHDT, CDR2 YNNKEL, per germline (reference sequence). CDR3 amino acids: CASSHRQGPRRDTQYF. The CDR3 region has the DNA TGTGCCAGCAGCCATAGGCAGGGCCCTCGCAGAGATACGCAGTATTTT.

V is TRBV10-3 and J is TRBJ2-3; D remains ambiguous. Per the germline V gene, CDR1 is ENHRY and CDR2 is SYGVKD. The CDR3 is 13 residues long. Deletions cut 7 bases from V and 2 bases from J, with 10 bases between. CDR3 nucleotide sequence: TGTGCCATCACCGGAGACGCCACAGATACGCAGTATTTT. Translated, it gives CAITGDATDTQYF.

Note on this clone: Germline is not matched at one junction end, which may reflect a read error. The V and J genes are TRBV10-1 and TRBJ2-1; D gene unclear. CDR1 is WNHNN, CDR2 SYGVQD, per germline (reference sequence). The CDR3 is 13 residues long. CDR3 residues: CASSLPNNPTPVF. The CDR3 region has the DNA TGCGCCAGCAGTTTACCGAATAACCCCACGCCGGTCTTC.

The rearrangement joins TRBV7-9 to TRBJ2-3, with 11 nucleotides matching TRBD2. In germline, CDR1 is SEHNR, CDR2 FQNEAQ (reference sequence). This CDR3 is built from 15 residues. J was trimmed by 4 bases and V by 3 bases; bases with no gene match: 3. CDR3: CASSFGLAGADTQYF. As DNA, the CDR3 is TGTGCCAGCAGCTTCGGACTAGCGGGTGCAGATACGCAGTATTTT.

V is TRBV3-1 (or the pseudogene TRBV3-2) and J is TRBJ1-2; 7 bases align to TRBD1. The length of the CDR3 is 14 residues. CDR1 and CDR2 from the germline V gene are LGHDT and YNNKEL (reference sequence). Trimming cost V 2 bases and J 2 bases; bases outside gene matches: 2. This CDR3 is CASSQRGLNYGYTF. CDR3 nucleotides: TGTGCCAGCAGCCAAAGGGGGCTGAACTATGGCTACACCTTC.

The CDR3 here is CASSLGPDRDYGYTF. The CDR3 region has the DNA TGTGCCAGCAGCTTAGGACCCGACAGGGACTATGGCTACACCTTC. The chain joins TRBV7-8 to TRBJ1-2; 7 bases map to TRBD1. The V segment lost 1 base and the J segment 3 bases; nucleotides outside the gene matches: 5. The CDR3 is 15 amino acids. Germline CDR1 SGHVS, CDR2 FQNEAQ. Full variable domain (outside the CDR3, taken from reference TRBV7-8 and TRBJ1-2): GAGVSQSPRYKVAKRGQDVALRCDPISGHVSLFWYQQALGQGPEFLTYFQNEAQLDKSGLPSDRFFAERPEGSVSTLKIQRTQQEDSAVYLCASSLGPDRDYGYTFGSGTRLTVV.

The V call is TRBV27, the J call TRBJ2-1; 7 bases line up with TRBD1. CDR3 size: 16 residues. CDR1 and CDR2 (germline): MNHEY, SMNVEV (reference sequence). V was clipped by 1 base and J by 5 bases; unmatched bases: 8. The CDR3 sequence is CASSLFPGQPDNEQFF. DNA for the CDR3: TGTGCCAGCAGTTTATTCCCGGGACAGCCCGACAATGAGCAGTTCTTC.

The chain uses TRBV6-2 or TRBV6-3 and TRBJ2-7; 8 bases fit TRBD1. V dropped 6 bases and J dropped 4; count of bases not matched to a gene: 8. The germline gives CDR1 MNHEY, CDR2 SVGEGT. This CDR3 contains 14 residues. CDR3 in amino acids: CASRPQGARYEQYF. The CDR3, as DNA: TGTGCCAGCAGACCTCAGGGGGCGCGTTACGAGCAGTACTTC.

The CDR3 protein is CASSQRTGYNSPLHF. CDR3 nucleotide sequence: TGTGCCAGCAGCCAACGGACGGGGTATAATTCACCCCTCCACTTT. The gene calls are TRBV9 and TRBJ1-6; D not resolved. Trimming shortened V by 4 bases and J by 4 bases, and 12 bases separated the two germline ends. The germline V gene has CDR1 SGDLS and CDR2 YYNGEE. This CDR3 has 15 residues.

This chain connects TRBV27 to TRBJ2-1; 7 bases map to TRBD2. With 6 bases clipped from V and 10 bases from J, the junction kept 9 bases outside the gene matches. This CDR3 region has 13 residues. From germline, CDR1 is MNHEY and CDR2 SMNVEV (reference sequence). Here the CDR3 reads CASSLRAGDEQFF. The CDR3 nucleotides are TGTGCCAGCAGCCTCCGGGCGGGGGACGAGCAGTTCTTC.

V and J are TRBV15 and TRBJ1-1, with D uncertain. The V end was cut by 5 bases, the J end by 1 base, with 8 bases between. The CDR3 is 13 residues long. From germline, CDR1 is LNHNV and CDR2 YYDKDF (reference sequence). As DNA, the CDR3 is TGTGCCACCAGCCGTACTGGGAACACTGAAGCTTTCTTT. Translation: CATSRTGNTEAFF. The whole variable domain, remainder taken from reference TRBV15 and TRBJ1-1, is DAMVIQNPRYQVTQFGKPVTLSCSQTLNHNVMYWYQQKSSQAPKLLFHYYDKDFNNEADTPDNFQSRRPNTSFCFLDIRSPGLGDTAMYLCATSRTGNTEAFFGQGTRLTVV.

This clone was detected once. The chain joins TRBV6-5 to TRBJ1-1; weak D call: TRBD1 (5 bases). The CDR3 covers 14 residues. Germline V gives CDR1 MNHEY, CDR2 SVGAGI. Trimming removed 2 bases at V and 4 bases at J, with 11 bases between. CDR3 sequence: CASSYGGGGTEAFF. In DNA form, the CDR3 reads TGTGCCAGCAGTTACGGGGGAGGCGGCACTGAAGCTTTCTTT.

This chain uses TRBV9 with TRBJ1-1, with 7 bases fitting TRBD1. This CDR3 spans 15 amino acids. CDR1 and CDR2 (germline): SGDLS, YYNGEE. V lost 4 bases to trimming and J lost 1 base; unmatched junction nucleotides: 7. CDR3 coding DNA: TGTGCCAGCAGCCGATCGGGACAGCCGAACACTGAAGCTTTCTTT. This encodes CASSRSGQPNTEAFF.

This chain's CDR3 is CASSDGGGAQETQYF. The DNA of the CDR3 is TGTGCCAGCAGTGATGGCGGGGGGGCCCAAGAGACCCAGTACTTC. The V gene is TRBV2, the J gene TRBJ2-5; TRBD2 aligns across 9 bases. The germline V gene encodes CDR1 SNHLY and CDR2 FYNNEI. V was pared by 3 bases and J by 1 base, with 3 bases of the junction left unmatched. This CDR3 is 15 amino acids long.

This clone was observed once. V usage is TRBV18 and J usage is TRBJ1-6; 11 bases align to TRBD1. There are 18 residues in the CDR3. V shed 3 bases, J shed 6 bases, and the junction held 10 bases outside the gene matches. CDR1 is KGHSH and CDR2 is LQKENI in the germline V gene. The CDR3 nucleotides read TGTGCCAGCTCACCTCTTAGGACAGGGGGCGCAGGTAATTCACCCCTCCACTTT. Translating gives CASSPLRTGGAGNSPLHF.